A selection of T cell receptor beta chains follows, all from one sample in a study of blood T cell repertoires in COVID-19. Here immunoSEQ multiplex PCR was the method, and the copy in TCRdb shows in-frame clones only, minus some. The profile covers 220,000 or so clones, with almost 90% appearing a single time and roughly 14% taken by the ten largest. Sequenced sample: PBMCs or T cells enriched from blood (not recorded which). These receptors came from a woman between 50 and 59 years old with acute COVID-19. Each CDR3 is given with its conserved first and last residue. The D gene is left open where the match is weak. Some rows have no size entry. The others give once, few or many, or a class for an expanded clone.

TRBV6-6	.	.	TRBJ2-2	TGTGCCAGCAGTTGGGCGACCGGGGAGCTGTTTTTT	CASSWATGELFF
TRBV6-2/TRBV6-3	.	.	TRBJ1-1	TGTGCCAGCAGTTACTTTTTTGGGGGGTACACTGAAGCTTTCTTT	CASSYFFGGYTEAFF
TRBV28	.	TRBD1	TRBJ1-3	TGTGCCAGCAGTTTATACGGGACAGGGGGAAACACCATATATTTT	CASSLYGTGGNTIYF
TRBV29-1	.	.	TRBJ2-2	TGCAGCGTTGGAGCCACCGGGGAGCTGTTTTTT	CSVGATGELFF
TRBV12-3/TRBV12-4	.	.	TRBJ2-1	TGTGCCAGCAGTTTATTAGGGGTCTATGAGCAGTTCTTC	CASSLLGVYEQFF
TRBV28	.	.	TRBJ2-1	TGTGCCAGCAGTCCTTGGGACAGGGGGAGACTAGCGGGACTATACAATGAGCAGTTCTTC	CASSPWDRGRLAGLYNEQFF
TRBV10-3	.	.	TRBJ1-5	TGTGCCATCAGTGACGCGGGTTCGGGGCAGCCCCAGCATTTT	CAISDAGSGQPQHF
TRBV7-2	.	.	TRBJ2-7	TGTGCCAGCAGCTTAGGCTCGGGTCAGCAGTACGAGCAGTACTTC	CASSLGSGQQYEQYF
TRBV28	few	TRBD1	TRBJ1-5	TGTGCCAGCAGTTTCACCCGGACAGGGGGGAATCAGCCCCAGCATTTT	CASSFTRTGGNQPQHF
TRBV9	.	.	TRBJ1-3	TGTGCCAGCAGCATTACAGGGAACACTGGAAACACCATATATTTT	CASSITGNTGNTIYF
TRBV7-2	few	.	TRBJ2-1	TGTGCCAGCAGCTTCGTAATAGGGGGGGGCTACAATGAGCAGTTCTTC	CASSFVIGGGYNEQFF
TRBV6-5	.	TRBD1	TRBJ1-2	TGTGCCAGCAGTTACGGAGGGACAGGGATAAACGGCTACACCTTC	CASSYGGTGINGYTF
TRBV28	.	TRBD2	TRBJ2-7	TGTGCCAGCAGTTTAGACGGGACTAGCGGTTCCTACGAGCAGTACTTC	CASSLDGTSGSYEQYF
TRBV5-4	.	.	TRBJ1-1	TGTGCCAGCAGCTTGAAATCAGGGAATCGGAACACTGAAGCTTTCTTT	CASSLKSGNRNTEAFF
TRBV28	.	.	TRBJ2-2	TGTGCCAGCAGTTTACCGGTCGGGGAGCTGTTTTTT	CASSLPVGELFF
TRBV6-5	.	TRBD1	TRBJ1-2	TGTGCCAGCAGACCCACAGGGGGCGACGGCTACACCTTC	CASRPTGGDGYTF
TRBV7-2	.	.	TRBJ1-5	TGTGCCAGCAGCTTAACAGGCAATCAGCCCCAGCATTTT	CASSLTGNQPQHF
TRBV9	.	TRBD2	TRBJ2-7	TGTGCCAGCAGCCCCTCAGCGGGAGGGGGATACGAGCAGTACTTC	CASSPSAGGGYEQYF
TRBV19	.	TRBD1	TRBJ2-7	TGTGCCAGTAGTACCCCCGGGACAGGGCTGTACGAGCAGTACTTC	CASSTPGTGLYEQYF
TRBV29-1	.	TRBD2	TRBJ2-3	TGCAGCGTTGAGGTGGGACTAGCGGGAGTGGGTGCGGATACGCAGTATTTT	CSVEVGLAGVGADTQYF
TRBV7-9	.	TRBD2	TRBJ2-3	TGTGCCAGCAGCTCGCGGGAGTCGCTGACAGATACGCAGTATTTT	CASSSRESLTDTQYF
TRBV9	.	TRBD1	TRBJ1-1	TGTGCCAGCAGCCCTACGACAGGGGGCACTGAAGCTTTCTTT	CASSPTTGGTEAFF
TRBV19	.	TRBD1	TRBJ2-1	TGTGCCAGTGGGAAGGACAGGGCCTACAATGAGCAGTTCTTC	CASGKDRAYNEQFF
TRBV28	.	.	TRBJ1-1	TGTGCCAGCAGTTCACCCAGGGATGTGGCTTTCTTT	CASSSPRDVAFF
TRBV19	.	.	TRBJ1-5	TGTGCCAGTAGTACCGGACAGAGGAATCAGCCCCAGCATTTT	CASSTGQRNQPQHF
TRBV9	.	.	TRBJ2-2	TGTGCCAGCACTCCTCAGGTTAACACCGGGGAGCTGTTTTTT	CASTPQVNTGELFF
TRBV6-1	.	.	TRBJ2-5	TGTGCCAGCAGTGAAGTGCCTCGGGAGACCCAGTACTTC	CASSEVPRETQYF
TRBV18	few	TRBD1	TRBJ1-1	TGTGCCAGCTCACCACTCCCCTCCGCCGGACAGGTGGGCCATAGGGTGCATATGAACACTGAAGCTTTCTTT	CASSPLPSAGQVGHRVHMNTEAFF
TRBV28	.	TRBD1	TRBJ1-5	TGTGCCAGCAGTTTCCAGGACAGGAGGCATCAGCCCCAGCATTTT	CASSFQDRRHQPQHF
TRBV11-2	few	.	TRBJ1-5	TGTGCCAGCAGCTTAGATCAGGGAAATCAGCCCCAGCATTTT	CASSLDQGNQPQHF
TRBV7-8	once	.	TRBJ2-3	TGTGCCAGCAGCCCTAGACAGAGCTTAGATACGCAGTATTTT	CASSPRQSLDTQYF
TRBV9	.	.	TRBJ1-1	TGTGCCAGCAGCGTAAACAGAAACACTGAAGCTTTCTTT	CASSVNRNTEAFF
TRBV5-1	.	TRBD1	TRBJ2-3	TGCGCCAGCAGCTTGGAACCCGGGACAGGGGGCGTTTATACGCAGTATTTT	CASSLEPGTGGVYTQYF
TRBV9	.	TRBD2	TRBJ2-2	TGTGCCAGCAGCGTCCCATCCCCTGAGGCGGGAGCGTGGAAGAACACCGGGGAGCTGTTTTTT	CASSVPSPEAGAWKNTGELFF